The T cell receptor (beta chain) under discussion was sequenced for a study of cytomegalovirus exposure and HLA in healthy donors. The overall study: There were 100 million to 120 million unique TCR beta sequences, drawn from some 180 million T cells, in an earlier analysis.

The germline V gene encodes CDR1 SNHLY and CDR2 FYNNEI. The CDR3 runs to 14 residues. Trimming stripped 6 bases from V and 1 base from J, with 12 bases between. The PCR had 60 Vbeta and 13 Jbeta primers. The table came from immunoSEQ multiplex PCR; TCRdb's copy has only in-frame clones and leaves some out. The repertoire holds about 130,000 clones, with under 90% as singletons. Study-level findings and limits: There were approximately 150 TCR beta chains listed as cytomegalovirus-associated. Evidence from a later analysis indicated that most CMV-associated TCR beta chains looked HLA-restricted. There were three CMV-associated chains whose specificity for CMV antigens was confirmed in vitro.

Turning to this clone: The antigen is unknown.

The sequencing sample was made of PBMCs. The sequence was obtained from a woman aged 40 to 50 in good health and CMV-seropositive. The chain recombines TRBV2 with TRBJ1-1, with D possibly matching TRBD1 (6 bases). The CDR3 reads CASSRGQTNTEAFF. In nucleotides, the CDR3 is TGTGCCAGCAGCAGGGGACAAACGAACACTGAAGCTTTCTTT.